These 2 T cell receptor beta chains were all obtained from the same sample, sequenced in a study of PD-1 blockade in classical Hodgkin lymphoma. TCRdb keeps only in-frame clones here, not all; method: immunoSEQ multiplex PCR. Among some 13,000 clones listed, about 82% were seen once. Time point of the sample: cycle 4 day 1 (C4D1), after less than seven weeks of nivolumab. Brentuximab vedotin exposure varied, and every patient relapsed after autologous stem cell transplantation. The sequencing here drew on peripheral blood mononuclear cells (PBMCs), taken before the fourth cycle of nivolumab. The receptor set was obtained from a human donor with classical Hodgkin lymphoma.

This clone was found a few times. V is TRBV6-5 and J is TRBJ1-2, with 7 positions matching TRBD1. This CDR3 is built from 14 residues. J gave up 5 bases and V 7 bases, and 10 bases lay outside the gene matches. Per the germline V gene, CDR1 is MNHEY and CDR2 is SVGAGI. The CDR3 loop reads CASTPGEGAYGYTF. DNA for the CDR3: TGTGCCAGCACTCCCGGGGAGGGGGCGTATGGCTACACCTTC.

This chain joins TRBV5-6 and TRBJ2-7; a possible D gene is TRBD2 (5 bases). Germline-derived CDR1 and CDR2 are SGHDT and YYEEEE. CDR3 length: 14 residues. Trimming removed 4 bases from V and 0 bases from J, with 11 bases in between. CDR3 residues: CASSVGRGSYEQYF. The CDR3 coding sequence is TGTGCCAGCAGCGTCGGCCGGGGCTCCTACGAGCAGTACTTC.